This TCR beta chain was observed in a study of early stage breast cancer tumors (dated by TCRdb to the late 2010s). For context, the study as a whole: Of the roughly 16 invasive breast tumors, 12 to 13 were found to be estrogen receptor-positive, progesterone receptor-positive and HER2-negative. A total of 2,651,842 templates, representing under 1.1 million unique clonotypes, were detected across all samples. Of the roughly 12 ER+/PR+/HER2- tumors, eight were classified as invasive ductal carcinomas and four as invasive lobular carcinomas. On average, each sample got approximately 10-fold read coverage. The paper as a whole reports these results and caveats: Enriched TCRB sequences shared across patients were mostly commonly generated sequences, unlikely to play an important role in the tumor microenvironment. Because the cohort was small, a breakdown by tumor subtype could not be done. Compared with adjacent normal breast tissue, tumors had roughly 2.5-fold higher T cell density and higher clonality. Bulk genomic DNA sequencing of unsorted cells missed chain pairing and functional markers such as CD4, CD8 and FOXP3. Repertoires from blood and normal breast were more alike than repertoires from blood and tumor, and in about 90% of the 16 patients, comparing each tissue with blood separated tumor from normal.

CDR1 and CDR2 were assigned from the germline V gene (reference sequence) as SEHNR and FQNEAQ. V is pruned by 1 base and J by 0 bases, leaving 4 bases of the junction without a gene match. The CDR3 numbers 18 residues from cysteine through phenylalanine. Just the 54-base CDR3 DNA is kept, in frame starting at base 1. Two independent genomic DNA replicates were amplified for each sample, with around 0.5 ug used for blood and approximately 1.5 ug for tumor or normal breast. TCRB sequencing of genomic DNA was carried out with the ImmunoSeq Intro kit according to the manufacturer's instructions. Multiplex PCR ran 25 to 35 cycles with proprietary primers and spike-in control sequences for absolute quantification. An 87-bp fragment spanning the CDR3 and flanking V and J genes was sequenced with single-end 150-bp reads. Seven samples, each with two replicates, were multiplexed per lane of an Illumina MiSeq using version 3.0 chemistry. Per the source publication's procedure: The vendor's proprietary pipeline handled the raw data processing, merging both replicates into a single result for each sample. Productive rearrangements sharing the V-gene family, CDR3 amino acid sequence and J-gene segment were defined as clonotypes. Clonality was calculated as 1 minus the normalized Shannon entropy (Pielou evenness) of TCRB abundances. T cell density was estimated as total templates divided by the number of input cells, with the number of input cells inferred from the DNA input amount. Recon was used with default parameters to estimate total repertoire diversity and clonality. A clonotype counted as tumor-enriched if its abundance in tumor exceeded 0.1% and was at least 32-fold higher than its abundance in normal breast. TCRdb took this table from immuneACCESS and kept in-frame rearrangements with V and J called. Such tables lack part of the clones; where checked against another copy, unresolved V genes explain under half of the gap, and the rest is unexplained. V, J and clone size derive from that table, while D and trimming were established from the DNA sequence. This sample is represented by tens of thousands of clones; roughly four fifths of them were singletons. Over 9% of the sample lies in the top ten.

About 19-50 mg of tumor tissue was diced and typically yielded more than 2.5 ug of DNA. The study profiled bulk TCR beta-chain repertoires in matched peripheral blood, tumor and adjacent normal breast tissue taken from about 15 patients with early-stage breast cancer. After resection, visually identified tumor tissue was excised and placed in prechilled RNAlater. Tumor tissue (about 18-55 mg) was diced and homogenized in RLTplus buffer with beta-mercaptoethanol and antifoaming agent using a TissueLyser II. The Qiagen AllPrep DNA/RNA Mini kit was used for genomic DNA extraction. This clone showed up just once. The clone's antigen remains unknown. Per-base qualities were not stored, and no clone one base away is much larger.

Input material: breast tumor tissue. The sequence derives from a person aged 25 to 39 with breast cancer. The sequence is built from TRBV7-9 and TRBJ1-4, and 11 junction bases match TRBD1. The CDR3 corresponds to CASSLGGQGASTNEKLFF. The nucleotide sequence reads as follows: TGTGCCAGCAGCTTAGGTGGACAGGGGGCCTCAACTAATGAAAAACTGTTTTTT.